Below, 28 T cell receptor beta chains from the same sample are listed, as sequenced in a study of Ad26.COV2.S vaccination and SARS-CoV-2 variants. The treatment denotes: 15 to 20 received Ad26.COV2.S at low or high dose, single or two shots; several received placebo; per-sample allocation not given. It was on day 63 after the first vaccine or placebo injection that samples were taken. Assay: immunoSEQ multiplex PCR; the TCRdb copy retains only in-frame clones and omits some. This repertoire shows approximately 300,000 clones, about 86% found once; its top ten account for 1.9%. Specimen: peripheral blood, collected in a trial of Ad26.COV2.S vaccine versus placebo. These receptors all stem from a person between 18 and 59 years old who received the Ad26.COV2.S COVID-19 vaccine or a placebo.

This clone was recorded only once. V usage is TRBV5-1 and J usage is TRBJ2-5; D is unclear. Per the germline V gene, CDR1 is SGHRS and CDR2 is YFSETQ. This CDR3 spans 13 amino acids. Trimming took off 5 bases at V and 2 bases at J, with 10 bases between the two ends. CDR3 sequence: CASSSPGQETQYF. The CDR3 DNA reads TGCGCCAGCAGTTCCCCAGGACAAGAGACCCAGTACTTC.

This clone was recorded only once. The chain combines TRBV27 with TRBJ1-5, with TRBD1 matching 9 bases. Germline trimming cut 5 bases from V and 6 bases from J; bases unmatched to any gene: 11. From germline, CDR1 is MNHEY and CDR2 SMNVEV (reference sequence). The CDR3 runs to 16 residues. The CDR3 loop is CASSQTQGAMVQPQHF. As DNA, the CDR3 is TGTGCCAGCAGTCAGACACAGGGGGCTATGGTTCAGCCCCAGCATTTT.

The chain employs TRBV5-1 and TRBJ2-3; D assignment may be TRBD1 or TRBD2 (5 bases each). This CDR3 is 15 amino acids long. Trimming shortened V by 1 base and J by 2 bases, and 11 bases separated the two germline ends. CDR1 and CDR2 from the germline V gene are SGHRS and YFSETQ. The DNA for the CDR3 is TGCGCCAGCAGCTTGATGGCTGGGACCACAGATACGCAGTATTTT. Translation: CASSLMAGTTDTQYF. Drawing the rest from reference TRBV5-1 and TRBJ2-3, the complete variable domain is KAGVTQTPRYLIKTRGQQVTLSCSPISGHRSVSWYQQTPGQGLQFLFEYFSETQRNKGNFPGRFSGRQFSNSRSEMNVSTLELGDSALYLCASSLMAGTTDTQYFGPGTRLTVL.

The V and J genes are TRBV11-2 and TRBJ2-7; TRBD2 matches at 9 bases. This CDR3 contains 14 residues. J gave up 3 bases and V 4 bases, and 4 bases lay outside the gene matches. Germline V gene data show CDR1 as SGHAT and CDR2 as FQNNGV. The CDR3 protein is CASSSSRGGYEQYF. As DNA, the CDR3 is TGTGCCAGCAGCTCCTCGCGGGGGGGCTACGAGCAGTACTTC.

V is TRBV5-1 and J is TRBJ2-5, with a possible D match to TRBD1 (6 bases). Trimming took off 1 base at V and 1 base at J, with 8 bases between the two ends. This CDR3 spans 14 amino acids. Germline V lookup: CDR1 SGHRS, CDR2 YFSETQ. This CDR3 is CASSLWDTQETQYF. The CDR3 nucleotides read TGCGCCAGCAGCTTGTGGGACACCCAAGAGACCCAGTACTTC.

The rearrangement uses TRBV19 and TRBJ2-5, with no clear D. Germline V CDR1 and CDR2: LNHDA, SQIVND (reference sequence). The V end lost 5 bases, the J end lost 3 bases, and 16 bases lay between the germline ends. The CDR3 is 15 amino acids. Here the CDR3 DNA reads TGTGCCAGTAGTTGGTATTGGGCAGCAAAAGAGACCCAGTACTTC. It is translated as CASSWYWAAKETQYF.

The genes are TRBV25-1 and TRBJ1-1; no firm D call. Looked up from germline, CDR1 is MGHDK and CDR2 is SYGVNS. V lost 6 bases and J 4 bases, leaving 9 bases between the germline ends. This CDR3 has 12 residues. The CDR3 nucleotides are TGTGCCAGCAGCCTACCGGGCACTGAAGCTTTCTTT. Its protein product is CASSLPGTEAFF. Variable domain in full (rest from reference TRBV25-1 and TRBJ1-1): EADIYQTPRYLVIGTGKKITLECSQTMGHDKMYWYQQDPGMELHLIHYSYGVNSTEKGDLSSESTVSRIRTEHFPLTLESARPSHTSQYLCASSLPGTEAFFGQGTRLTVV.

V is TRBV3-1 (or the pseudogene TRBV3-2) and J is TRBJ1-2; weak D call: TRBD1 (6 bases). V was pared by 1 base and J by 4 bases, with 13 bases between. Germline lookup yields CDR1 LGHDT and CDR2 YNNKEL (reference sequence). The CDR3 sequence is 15 residues long. The CDR3, as DNA: TGTGCCAGCAGCCAAGGTTCCCAGGGGCCCTATGGCTACACCTTC. Protein sequence: CASSQGSQGPYGYTF.

This chain joins TRBV27 and TRBJ1-6; TRBD1 is a possible D gene (5 bases). CDR1 is MNHEY and CDR2 is SMNVEV in the germline V gene (reference sequence). V lost 6 bases and J lost 7, with 16 bases in between. CDR3 length equals 15 residues. The DNA of the CDR3 is TGTGCCAGCAGCCCGTTCGGGGGTGGGAATTCACCCCTCCACTTT. It specifies CASSPFGGGNSPLHF.

The chain is built from TRBV11-2 and TRBJ2-3; D call uncertain. This CDR3 contains 15 residues. Germline V gene sequence: CDR1 SGHAT, CDR2 FQNNGV. V gave up 1 base and J gave up 0 bases, with 8 bases separating them. This CDR3 reads CASSLGSPSTDTQYF. CDR3 nucleotide sequence: TGTGCCAGCAGCTTAGGCAGCCCGAGCACAGATACGCAGTATTTT.

This chain uses TRBV30 with TRBJ1-4; D may be TRBD1 (5 bases). The CDR3 consists of 16 residues. Trimming shortened V by 3 bases and J by 8 bases, and 22 bases separated the two germline ends. Germline-derived CDR1 and CDR2 are GTSNPN and SVGIG (reference sequence). The CDR3 reads CAWSRDGGGKNEKLFF. The CDR3 DNA follows: TGTGCCTGGAGCCGGGATGGGGGTGGGAAAAACGAAAAACTGTTTTTT.

In its sample, this clone was seen a few times. V usage is TRBV4-2 and J usage is TRBJ1-1; maybe TRBD1 (5 bases). Germline V gene lookup returns CDR1 LGHNA and CDR2 YNFKEQ. The V gene lost 0 bases and the J gene lost 3 bases, with 23 bases spanning the gap. The CDR3 covers 19 residues. The CDR3 loop reads CASSQDVTERWGFDTEAFF. CDR3 DNA: TGTGCCAGCAGCCAAGATGTGACTGAGCGGTGGGGGTTCGACACTGAAGCTTTCTTT.

This clone was recorded a few times. The same CDR3 can be traced to other DNA sequences in this sample. The chain carries TRBV5-1 and TRBJ1-1; D perhaps matches TRBD1 (6 bases). The CDR3 spans 14 residues. V lost 4 bases, J lost 1 base, and 11 bases lay in between. Germline V lookup: CDR1 SGHRS, CDR2 YFSETQ. The DNA for the CDR3 is TGCGCCAGCAGCCTACAGACAGGGAACACTGAAGCTTTCTTT. Its protein is CASSLQTGNTEAFF.

The rearrangement joins TRBV6-4 to TRBJ1-1; D is possibly TRBD1 (6 bases). CDR3 length equals 13 residues. Germline V gives CDR1 MRHNA, CDR2 SNTAGT. The germline V and J ends were trimmed by 6 bases and 3 bases, with 11 bases remaining between them. The CDR3 region is CASRNRVDTEAFF. As DNA, the CDR3 is TGTGCCAGCAGGAACAGGGTAGACACTGAAGCTTTCTTT.

The chain carries TRBV2 and TRBJ1-2, with TRBD1 as a possible D gene (6 bases). V was trimmed by 3 bases and J by 2 bases, leaving 10 bases between them. The CDR3 extends over 14 amino acids. Germline CDR1 SNHLY, CDR2 FYNNEI. CDR3 bases: TGTGCCAGCAGTGACGATGGACAGAACTATGGCTACACCTTC. This sequence encodes CASSDDGQNYGYTF.

The chain recombines TRBV5-4 with TRBJ2-7; 8 bases are shared with TRBD1. Looked up from germline, CDR1 is SGHNT and CDR2 is YYREEE (reference sequence). The CDR3 sequence is 14 residues long. The V and J ends lost 0 bases and 5 bases, in that order; junction bases with no gene match: 4. The CDR3 DNA is TGTGCCAGCAGCTTGGGGGGACAGGCGAACGAGCAGTACTTC. Protein product: CASSLGGQANEQYF.

This clone showed up just a few times. The junction shows a germline mismatch at one end, possibly a read error. This chain uses TRBV6-2 or TRBV6-3 with TRBJ2-7; TRBD2 might be the D (5 bases). The CDR3 totals 13 residues. Germline V gene lookup returns CDR1 MNHEY and CDR2 SVGEGT. In DNA, the CDR3 is TGTGCCAGCACTTACCCGTCGGGGAACGAGCAGTACTTC. Its protein is CASTYPSGNEQYF.

The chain employs TRBV25-1 and TRBJ2-7; 9 bases are a match to TRBD2. From germline, CDR1 is MGHDK and CDR2 SYGVNS. This CDR3 has 14 amino acids. J gave up 3 bases and V 2 bases, and 2 bases lay outside the gene matches. The CDR3 spells CASSELAGFYEQYF. DNA of the CDR3: TGTGCCAGCAGTGAACTAGCGGGGTTCTACGAGCAGTACTTC.

The J gene is TRBJ2-7, the V gene TRBV11-2; 8 bases are shared with TRBD1. This CDR3 comprises 14 residues. Unmatched junction bases numbered 14, after V lost 5 bases and J lost 11 bases. Looked up from germline, CDR1 is SGHAT and CDR2 is FQNNGV. The CDR3 loop is CASSLLTGESGKYF. CDR3 DNA sequence: TGTGCCAGCAGCCTCTTGACAGGGGAGTCGGGGAAGTACTTC.

In this sample, this clone turned up a few times. The CDR3, as DNA: TGTGCCAGCAGCTTGGGTTCGGACAGAAAAAGTCTTGGTTCACCCCTCCACTTT. This translates into CASSLGSDRKSLGSPLHF. The chain recombines TRBV5-4 with TRBJ1-6; D possibly corresponds to TRBD1 (6 bases). The CDR3 is made up of 18 amino acids. CDR1 and CDR2 from the germline V gene are SGHNT and YYREEE (reference sequence). The V end lost 0 bases, the J end lost 9 bases, and 22 bases lay between the germline ends.

This clone was picked up one time. This chain joins TRBV15 and TRBJ1-4, with D unclear. CDR1 is LNHNV, CDR2 YYDKDF, per germline (reference sequence). The CDR3 is 15 amino acids. V was trimmed by 1 base and J by 10 bases, leaving 16 bases between them. The CDR3 protein is CATSRVSQSSGKLFF. The DNA of the CDR3 is TGTGCCACCAGCAGAGTGAGCCAGTCTAGTGGAAAACTGTTTTTT.

This clone appeared a few times. The rearrangement joins TRBV19 to TRBJ1-5; 10 nucleotides match TRBD1. Looked up from germline, CDR1 is LNHDA and CDR2 is SQIVND (reference sequence). CDR3 length: 14 amino acids. The trim removed 6 bases at V and 4 bases at J, leaving 3 bases unmatched. The CDR3 DNA follows: TGTGCCAGTAGACCGGACAGGGGGAATCAGCCCCAGCATTTT. Residues: CASRPDRGNQPQHF.

This chain connects TRBV9 to TRBJ1-3; D perhaps matches TRBD1 (6 bases). In germline, CDR1 is SGDLS, CDR2 YYNGEE. The length of the CDR3 is 16 residues. Trimming removed 2 bases from V and 0 bases from J, with 12 bases in between. Written as DNA, the CDR3 is TGTGCCAGCAGCGTCTTGGGGGGCAGCTCTGGAAACACCATATATTTT. This codes for CASSVLGGSSGNTIYF.

The chain has TRBV5-1 and TRBJ1-1; TRBD1 matches 8 bases. Germline trimming cut 2 bases from V and 4 bases from J; bases unmatched to any gene: 4. Germline V gene sequence: CDR1 SGHRS, CDR2 YFSETQ. The CDR3 totals 14 residues. The CDR3: CASSLDRGRTEAFF. The CDR3 DNA follows: TGCGCCAGCAGCTTAGACAGGGGACGCACTGAAGCTTTCTTT.

The rearrangement joins TRBV29-1 to TRBJ1-2; D unresolved. Germline V gene sequence: CDR1 SQVTM, CDR2 ANQGSEA. The CDR3 totals 13 residues. Trimming shortened V by 5 bases and J by 4 bases, and 14 bases separated the two germline ends. CDR3 amino acids: CSVLSGLGYGYTF. CDR3 in DNA: TGCAGCGTTTTATCAGGACTGGGCTATGGCTACACCTTC. Variable domain in full (rest from reference TRBV29-1 and TRBJ1-2): SAVISQKPSRDICQRGTSLTIQCQVDSQVTMMFWYRQQPGQSLTLIATANQGSEATYESGFVIDKFPISRPNLTFSTLTVSNMSPEDSSIYLCSVLSGLGYGYTFGSGTRLTVV.

V usage is TRBV5-4 and J usage is TRBJ2-1; 10 bases line up with TRBD1. The germline V gene has CDR1 SGHNT and CDR2 YYREEE (reference sequence). This CDR3 comprises 14 residues. Trimming at V came to 2 bases and at J to 6 bases, leaving 2 bases not matched to a gene. CDR3 protein: CASSFRDRGNEQFF. The CDR3 DNA sequence: TGTGCCAGCAGCTTTCGGGACAGGGGCAATGAGCAGTTCTTC.

J is TRBJ2-5 and V is TRBV7-9; D uncertain. Germline-derived CDR1 and CDR2 are SEHNR and FQNEAQ (reference sequence). Trimming left V 8 bases short and J 5 bases short, with 9 bases between. CDR3 size: 11 residues. The CDR3 loop is CASGPDETQYF. The CDR3 DNA is TGTGCCAGCGGGCCAGATGAGACCCAGTACTTC.

J is TRBJ1-6 and V is TRBV30; the D gene is possibly TRBD1 (5 bases). The CDR3 is made up of 14 amino acids. Between the trimmed V and J ends, which lost 3 bases and 7 bases, there was a span of 13 bases. The germline CDR1 and CDR2 sequences are GTSNPN and SVGIG (reference sequence). CDR3: CAWSSGKENSPLHF. In DNA, the CDR3 is TGTGCCTGGAGCTCAGGGAAAGAAAATTCACCCCTCCACTTT.